This T cell receptor (beta chain) was profiled in a study of cytomegalovirus exposure and HLA in healthy donors. This clone was detected only once. 60 Vbeta and 13 Jbeta primers were used in PCR. Sequencing was performed with immunoSEQ multiplex PCR; in TCRdb, only in-frame clones are kept and a portion is missing. The sample includes 200,000 to 250,000 clones, 65% to 85% of them seen just once. The CDR3 totals 15 residues. Trimming took off 3 bases at V and 0 bases at J, with 10 bases between the two ends. Germline V lookup: CDR1 MDHEN, CDR2 SYDVKM. The V gene is TRBV28, the J gene TRBJ2-3; no clear D gene. Sequenced material: PBMCs. The TCR comes from a man between 50 and 59 years old in good health and CMV-seronegative. The CDR3 sequence: CASSFPETSTDTQYF. DNA of the CDR3: TGTGCCAGCAGTTTCCCGGAGACTAGCACAGATACGCAGTATTTT. The complete variable domain, with remaining parts taken from reference TRBV28 and TRBJ2-3, reads DVKVTQSSRYLVKRTGEKVFLECVQDMDHENMFWYRQDPGLGLRLIYFSYDVKMKEKGDIPEGYSVSREKKERFSLILESASTNQTSMYLCASSFPETSTDTQYFGPGTRLTVL.